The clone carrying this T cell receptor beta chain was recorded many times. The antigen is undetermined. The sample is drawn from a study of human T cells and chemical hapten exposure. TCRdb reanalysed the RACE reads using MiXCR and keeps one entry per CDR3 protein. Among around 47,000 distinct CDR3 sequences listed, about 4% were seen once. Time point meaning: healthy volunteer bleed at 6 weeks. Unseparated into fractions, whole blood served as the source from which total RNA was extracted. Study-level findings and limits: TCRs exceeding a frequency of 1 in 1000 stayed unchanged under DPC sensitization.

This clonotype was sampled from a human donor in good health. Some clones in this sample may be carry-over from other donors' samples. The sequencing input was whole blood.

CDR3 bases: TGTGCCAGCAGCTTAGAACAGGGGATCAGAGAGACCCAGTACTTC. It translates to CASSLEQGIRETQYF. The chain is built from TRBV7-2 and TRBJ2-5; 7 positions match TRBD1. The CDR3 runs to 15 residues. CDR1 is SGHTA and CDR2 is FQGNSA in the germline V gene. Losses at the gene ends were 1 base for V and 4 bases for J; bases not matched to a gene: 6.